The 21 T cell receptor beta chains below all came from one sample that was sequenced in a study of Tregs in tolerant kidney transplant recipients. Sequencing was performed with immunoSEQ multiplex PCR; in TCRdb, only in-frame clones are kept and a portion is missing. Here the sample spans about 73,000 clones, 80% to 95% being singletons. The sample here was Tregs from blood, taken before the transplant. The receptors were sampled from a human donor who received a combined kidney and bone marrow transplant.

The rearrangement uses TRBV18 and TRBJ2-3; 7 bases align to TRBD2. CDR1 KGHSH and CDR2 LQKENI come from the germline V gene. J was trimmed by 4 bases and V by 2 bases; bases with no gene match: 0. The length of the CDR3 is 13 residues. The CDR3 DNA reads TGTGCCAGCTCACCAGCGGGAGCAGATACGCAGTATTTT. The encoded protein is CASSPAGADTQYF.

The chain combines TRBV6-5 with TRBJ1-1, with 7 bases fitting TRBD1. In germline, CDR1 is MNHEY, CDR2 SVGAGI. The CDR3 loop spans 15 amino acids. V was clipped by 0 bases and J by 4 bases; unmatched bases: 5. CDR3: CASSYSGRGVTEAFF. For the CDR3, the DNA is TGTGCCAGCAGTTACTCGGGCAGGGGGGTCACTGAAGCTTTCTTT.

This sequence joins TRBV7-9 and TRBJ1-4, with TRBD1 as a possible D gene (6 bases). The CDR3 extends over 16 amino acids. From germline, CDR1 is SEHNR and CDR2 FQNEAQ (reference sequence). Trimming pared 5 bases from V and 2 bases from J, leaving 15 bases between. This CDR3 reads CASSPLIGQTNEKLFF. DNA for the CDR3: TGTGCCAGCAGCCCCCTAATTGGACAGACTAATGAAAAACTGTTTTTT.

The V and J genes are TRBV18 and TRBJ2-5; D is unclear. V gave up 8 bases and J gave up 2 bases, with 15 bases separating them. CDR1 KGHSH and CDR2 LQKENI come from the germline V gene. The CDR3 has 14 residues. CDR3 bases: TGTGCCAGCCAGGAAATATCGGTACAAGAGACCCAGTACTTC. Protein product: CASQEISVQETQYF.

The chain uses TRBV11-3 and TRBJ2-1; TRBD2 matches 7 bases. The germline V gene encodes CDR1 SGHNT and CDR2 YENEEA. J was trimmed by 7 bases and V by 0 bases; bases with no gene match: 6. CDR3 length: 15 amino acids. In DNA form, the CDR3 reads TGTGCCAGCAGCTTAGAGGGAGGGCGAGGGAATGAGCAGTTCTTC. Its translation is CASSLEGGRGNEQFF. The full variable domain, in which reference TRBV11-3 and TRBJ2-1 provide the parts outside the CDR3, is EAGVVQSPRYKIIEKKQPVAFWCNPISGHNTLYWYLQNLGQGPELLIRYENEEAVDDSQLPKDRFSAERLKGVDSTLKIQPAELGDSAVYLCASSLEGGRGNEQFFGPGTRLTVL.

The genes are TRBV11-2 and TRBJ2-1; no clear D gene. There are 16 residues in the CDR3. V lost 5 bases and J 0 bases, leaving 14 bases between the germline ends. Germline V gene sequence: CDR1 SGHAT, CDR2 FQNNGV. CDR3 region: CASSPIMGISYNEQFF. The CDR3 coding sequence is TGTGCCAGCAGCCCCATCATGGGGATCTCCTACAATGAGCAGTTCTTC.

The chain uses TRBV27 and TRBJ2-7, with 11 bases aligning to TRBD1. The CDR3 consists of 15 residues. The germline gives CDR1 MNHEY, CDR2 SMNVEV (reference sequence). Unmatched junction bases numbered 7, after V lost 5 bases and J lost 4 bases. CDR3 sequence: CASSPPGTGGYEQYF. As DNA, the CDR3 is TGTGCCAGCAGTCCCCCCGGGACAGGGGGATACGAGCAGTACTTC.

This clone was observed a single time. The J gene is TRBJ1-1, the V gene TRBV10-3; no firm D call. CDR1 and CDR2 (germline): ENHRY, SYGVKD. Trimming shortened V by 2 bases and J by 5 bases, and 3 bases separated the two germline ends. The CDR3 has 11 residues. The CDR3: CAISEGTEAFF. CDR3 coding DNA: TGTGCCATCAGTGAGGGGACTGAAGCTTTCTTT.

The genes are TRBV9 and TRBJ2-5; 12 positions agree with TRBD1. The CDR3 loop spans 15 amino acids. V trimming: 2 bases; J trimming: 5 bases; junction bases outside the gene matches: 4. CDR1 is SGDLS, CDR2 YYNGEE, per germline. The CDR3 nucleotides are TGTGCCAGCAGCGTTGGGACAGGGGGCGAGGAGACCCAGTACTTC. Protein: CASSVGTGGEETQYF.

V is TRBV19 and J is TRBJ1-4, with D hard to call. This CDR3 comprises 14 residues. Germline-derived CDR1 and CDR2 are LNHDA and SQIVND (reference sequence). V lost 5 bases to trimming and J lost 5 bases, with 12 bases between them. The DNA for the CDR3 is TGTGCCAGTAGTCTGCAGACGGGGAATGAAAAACTGTTTTTT. Its protein product is CASSLQTGNEKLFF.

This clone occurred a few times. The chain uses TRBV6-6 and TRBJ1-5, with D unresolved. V lost 1 base to trimming and J lost 1 base, with 8 bases between them. In germline, CDR1 is MNHNY, CDR2 SVGAGI (reference sequence). This CDR3 region has 15 residues. CDR3 DNA: TGTGCCAGCAGTTACTACGGCGAAAGCAATCAGCCCCAGCATTTT. As protein: CASSYYGESNQPQHF.

This clone showed up just once. The chain uses TRBV30 and TRBJ1-3, with a possible D match to TRBD1 (6 bases). Trimming shortened V by 3 bases and J by 2 bases, and 20 bases separated the two germline ends. The CDR3 runs to 17 residues. Germline CDR1 is GTSNPN and CDR2 is SVGIG (reference sequence). The CDR3, as DNA: TGTGCCTGGAGCATGGGGGCCTTGGGGACCGCTGGAAACACCATATATTTT. Protein product: CAWSMGALGTAGNTIYF.

V is TRBV10-1 and J is TRBJ2-5; TRBD1 agrees at 8 bases. The J call could be wrong; TRBJ2-7 is a better fit for the DNA end. The CDR3 is 13 residues long. Germline V lookup: CDR1 WNHNN, CDR2 SYGVQD (reference sequence). The CDR3 reads CASSGQGTYEQYF. CDR3 DNA sequence: TGCGCCAGCAGTGGACAGGGGACCTACGAGCAGTACTTC.

In the case of this clone: The sample has other DNA sequences that encode this CDR3 too. V gene TRBV5-5 combines with J gene TRBJ2-5; weak D call: TRBD1 (5 bases). The CDR3 length is 14 residues. Between the trimmed V and J ends, which lost 4 bases and 0 bases, there was a span of 10 bases. CDR1 and CDR2 (germline): SGHKS, YYEKEE (reference sequence). The CDR3 spells CASSLTVYQETQYF. CDR3 DNA: TGTGCCAGCAGCCTGACAGTGTACCAAGAGACCCAGTACTTC.

This clone was picked up a small number of times. The genes are TRBV5-1 and TRBJ1-1; 9 nucleotides line up with TRBD1. With V trimmed by 5 bases and J by 7 bases, 15 bases remained unmatched. The CDR3 loop spans 16 amino acids. Germline V gene data show CDR1 as SGHRS and CDR2 as YFSETQ. The CDR3 protein is CASRPVYRGPNDEAFF. CDR3 in DNA: TGCGCCAGCAGACCGGTTTACAGGGGGCCGAATGATGAAGCTTTCTTT.

This chain connects TRBV30 to TRBJ1-5; the D gene is possibly TRBD1 (5 bases). The V end was cut by 5 bases, the J end by 5 bases, with 13 bases between. This CDR3 region has 13 residues. The germline CDR1 and CDR2 sequences are GTSNPN and SVGIG (reference sequence). The CDR3 DNA follows: TGTGCCTGGGCCCAGGGTCTCGATCAGCCCCAGCATTTT. It translates to CAWAQGLDQPQHF. The full variable domain, in which reference TRBV30 and TRBJ1-5 provide the parts outside the CDR3, is SQTIHQWPATLVQPVGSPLSLECTVEGTSNPNLYWYRQAAGRGLQLLFYSVGIGQISSEVPQNLSASRPQDRQFILSSKKLLLSDSGFYLCAWAQGLDQPQHFGDGTRLSIL.

This chain uses TRBV2 with TRBJ2-5, with 8 bases lining up with TRBD1. The J call is uncertain, as TRBJ2-7 better fits the DNA end. Germline CDR1 reads SNHLY; CDR2 reads FYNNEI. The CDR3 consists of 13 residues. The CDR3 reads CATSSQGAPEQYF. The DNA for the CDR3 is TGTGCCACTTCCAGCCAGGGGGCCCCCGAGCAGTACTTC.

The chain couples TRBV18 to TRBJ2-3; D remains unclear. CDR3 length: 13 amino acids. V was shortened by 3 bases and J by 0 bases, with 4 bases between the two germline ends. The germline V gene encodes CDR1 KGHSH and CDR2 LQKENI. In nucleotides, the CDR3 is TGTGCCAGCTCACCTGCAAGCACAGATACGCAGTATTTT. The encoded protein is CASSPASTDTQYF.

The rearrangement joins TRBV7-8 to TRBJ1-1; D perhaps matches TRBD1 (5 bases). Germline V lookup: CDR1 SGHVS, CDR2 FQNEAQ. The germline V and J ends were trimmed by 1 base and 6 bases, with 21 bases remaining between them. This CDR3 comprises 17 residues. The CDR3 region is CASSLGVGGVREAEAFF. CDR3 in DNA: TGTGCCAGCAGCTTAGGAGTGGGGGGGGTCAGGGAGGCTGAAGCTTTCTTT.

This chain joins TRBV29-1 and TRBJ2-1; tentatively, D is TRBD2 (6 bases). Trimming shortened V by 4 bases and J by 3 bases, and 13 bases separated the two germline ends. CDR3 length: 14 amino acids. Per the germline V gene, CDR1 is SQVTM and CDR2 is ANQGSEA. In DNA, the CDR3 is TGCAGCGTTGGGGGCGGGAAGGGCTACAATGAGCAGTTCTTC. It translates to CSVGGGKGYNEQFF.

This sequence joins TRBV6-6 and TRBJ1-5; D might be TRBD1 (5 bases). The CDR3 sequence is 13 residues long. Germline CDR1 MNHNY, CDR2 SVGAGI (reference sequence). Trimming pared 2 bases from V and 7 bases from J, leaving 9 bases between. CDR3 protein: CASSYQGEQPQHF. The CDR3 nucleotides read TGTGCCAGCAGTTACCAAGGGGAACAGCCCCAGCATTTT.